The 24 T cell receptor beta chains given below trace back to one sample, sequenced in a study of cytomegalovirus exposure and HLA in healthy donors. Vbeta (60) and Jbeta (13) primers were used in the PCR. Sequencing was performed with immunoSEQ multiplex PCR; in TCRdb, only in-frame clones are kept and a portion is missing. In all, the sample yields 95,000 to 150,000 clones. Sequenced material: PBMCs. Receptors were obtained from a man aged 35 to 55 in good health and CMV-seronegative.

V gene TRBV19 combines with J gene TRBJ2-6; TRBD1 aligns across 7 bases. The germline V gene has CDR1 LNHDA and CDR2 SQIVND (reference sequence). CDR3 length: 16 amino acids. Unmatched junction bases numbered 4, after V lost 1 base and J lost 4 bases. The CDR3 is CASSIATGTGANVLTF. In nucleotides, the CDR3 is TGTGCCAGTAGTATAGCGACAGGGACCGGGGCCAACGTCCTGACTTTC.

V is TRBV18 and J is TRBJ1-5; D unresolved. Germline CDR1 is KGHSH and CDR2 is LQKENI. The CDR3 runs to 15 residues. Trimming took 3 bases from V and 4 from J, leaving 13 bases between them. The CDR3 region has the DNA TGTGCCAGCTCACCGGACGGGGTTGGAAATCAGCCCCAGCATTTT. This sequence encodes CASSPDGVGNQPQHF.

The chain combines TRBV27 with TRBJ2-7, with 10 bases matching TRBD1. The V gene's germline CDR1 is MNHEY and CDR2 SMNVEV (reference sequence). V gave up 5 bases and J gave up 3 bases; unmatched junction bases: 4. The CDR3 extends over 14 amino acids. DNA for the CDR3: TGTGCCAGCAGTGCGGGACAGGGGAACTACGAGCAGTACTTC. This sequence encodes CASSAGQGNYEQYF.

V and J are TRBV19 and TRBJ2-7, with D maybe TRBD2 (6 bases). Germline CDR1 LNHDA, CDR2 SQIVND (reference sequence). V lost 3 bases, J lost 1 base, and 19 bases lay in between. The CDR3 totals 17 residues. This chain's CDR3 is CASSIGMAGRGSYEQYF. In nucleotides, the CDR3 is TGTGCCAGTAGTATCGGCATGGCAGGCCGGGGGTCCTACGAGCAGTACTTC.

V and J are TRBV9 and TRBJ2-1; D is uncertain. Germline loops: CDR1 SGDLS, CDR2 YYNGEE. This CDR3 spans 13 amino acids. V was cut by 4 bases and J by 5 bases, with 10 bases left in between. The CDR3 sequence: CASSYRVNNEQFF. CDR3 nucleotide sequence: TGTGCCAGCAGCTATCGGGTGAACAATGAGCAGTTCTTC.

The chain links TRBV4-1 to TRBJ2-3; D gene unclear. The CDR3 sequence is 16 residues long. Trimming removed 5 bases from V and 4 bases from J, with 19 bases in between. Germline lookup yields CDR1 MGHRA and CDR2 YSYEKL. The CDR3 coding sequence is TGCGCCAGCAGCTTCCTACCCCCACCCATCCCAGATACGCAGTATTTT. It is translated as CASSFLPPPIPDTQYF.

The CDR3 region is CAISTAGDSTDTQYF. The CDR3 DNA is TGTGCCATCAGTACAGCGGGGGATAGCACAGATACGCAGTATTTT. The rearrangement uses TRBV10-3 and TRBJ2-3; 8 nucleotides match TRBD2. The germline CDR1 and CDR2 sequences are ENHRY and SYGVKD. CDR3 size: 15 residues. V was pared by 5 bases and J by 0 bases, with 4 bases of the junction left unmatched.

The rearrangement uses TRBV28 and TRBJ2-5; 8 bases match TRBD2. After removal of 8 bases from V and 0 bases from J, the junction contained 11 bases not matched to a gene. Germline CDR1 MDHEN, CDR2 SYDVKM. The CDR3 has 16 residues. The CDR3 DNA is TGTGCCAGCCAAACCGGGGGGGCCACGTACCAAGAGACCCAGTACTTC. It yields the protein CASQTGGATYQETQYF. The entire variable domain, with the rest obtained from reference TRBV28 and TRBJ2-5, is as follows: DVKVTQSSRYLVKRTGEKVFLECVQDMDHENMFWYRQDPGLGLRLIYFSYDVKMKEKGDIPEGYSVSREKKERFSLILESASTNQTSMYLCASQTGGATYQETQYFGPGTRLLVL.

Worth noting for this clone: One end of the junction does not line up with germline, which may come from a read error. The V call is TRBV10-3, the J call TRBJ2-1; 7 bases are shared with TRBD2. Germline values: CDR1 ENHRY, CDR2 SYGVKD. The CDR3 totals 12 residues. CDR3 sequence: CPPLAAYDEQFF. CDR3 sequence (DNA): TGCCCACCGCTAGCGGCATACGATGAGCAGTTCTTC.

The chain has TRBV10-2 and TRBJ2-1; 10 bases agree with TRBD2. The CDR3 totals 15 residues. Germline CDR1 reads WSHSY; CDR2 reads SAAADI. J gave up 0 bases and V 6 bases, and 2 bases lay outside the gene matches. This chain's CDR3 is CASRVAGGSYNEQFF. CDR3 DNA sequence: TGCGCCAGCAGGGTAGCGGGAGGCTCCTACAATGAGCAGTTCTTC.

The chain combines TRBV5-6 with TRBJ1-2; D is uncertain. The CDR3 has 14 residues. V lost 1 base to trimming and J lost 3 bases, with 10 bases between them. The germline V gene encodes CDR1 SGHDT and CDR2 YYEEEE. This CDR3 reads CASSLSQVDYGYTF. In DNA form, the CDR3 reads TGTGCCAGCAGCTTGAGTCAGGTGGACTATGGCTACACCTTC. Full variable domain (remainder filled in from reference TRBV5-6 and TRBJ1-2): DAGVTQSPTHLIKTRGQQVTLRCSPKSGHDTVSWYQQALGQGPQFIFQYYEEEERQRGNFPDRFSGHQFPNYSSELNVNALLLGDSALYLCASSLSQVDYGYTFGSGTRLTVV.

The chain recombines TRBV9 with TRBJ2-7, with D possibly TRBD2 on 5 matching bases. From germline, CDR1 is SGDLS and CDR2 YYNGEE. The CDR3 loop spans 13 amino acids. Deletions cut 7 bases from V and 0 bases from J, with 11 bases between. Written as DNA, the CDR3 is TGTGCCAGCTCCGAGGGCAGCTCCTACGAGCAGTACTTC. Protein product: CASSEGSSYEQYF.

The chain links TRBV6-5 to TRBJ1-2, with D perhaps matching TRBD1 (5 bases). CDR1 is MNHEY, CDR2 SVGAGI, per germline. Trimming left V 6 bases short and J 5 bases short, with 16 bases between. The CDR3 loop spans 14 amino acids. The CDR3 region is CASRPPGTVYGYTF. CDR3 coding DNA: TGTGCCAGCAGGCCACCCGGGACTGTATATGGCTACACCTTC.

The chain carries TRBV10-3 and TRBJ2-2, with no clear D. Trimming removed 4 bases at V and 0 bases at J, with 9 bases between. This CDR3 region has 15 residues. CDR1 ENHRY and CDR2 SYGVKD come from the germline V gene. The CDR3 protein is CAISGGSANTGELFF. The CDR3 DNA follows: TGTGCCATCAGTGGAGGATCCGCGAACACCGGGGAGCTGTTTTTT.

The chain has TRBV28 and TRBJ2-7; 8 nucleotides line up with TRBD2. Trimming cost V 7 bases and J 3 bases; bases outside gene matches: 8. Germline V gene lookup returns CDR1 MDHEN and CDR2 SYDVKM. The CDR3 is made up of 14 amino acids. CDR3 residues: CASKDAGGVYEQYF. The CDR3 coding sequence is TGTGCCAGCAAGGATGCGGGAGGTGTCTACGAGCAGTACTTC.

The genes are TRBV4-2 and TRBJ2-3, with 9 bases identical to TRBD2. The CDR3 runs 14 residues. Germline V gene sequence: CDR1 LGHNA, CDR2 YNFKEQ. V gave up 4 bases and J gave up 8 bases; unmatched junction bases: 7. CDR3 residues: CASSPLLSGSTQYF. The CDR3 DNA reads as TGTGCCAGCAGCCCCCTTCTTAGCGGGAGTACGCAGTATTTT.

The rearrangement links TRBV28 to TRBJ2-4; perhaps TRBD2 as D (5 bases). This CDR3 contains 15 residues. Trimming shortened V by 3 bases and J by 1 base, and 10 bases separated the two germline ends. CDR1 and CDR2 from the germline V gene are MDHEN and SYDVKM. The CDR3 spells CASSFVTGAKNIQYF. Written as DNA, the CDR3 is TGTGCCAGCAGTTTCGTCACGGGGGCCAAAAACATTCAGTACTTC.

The chain employs TRBV6-5 and TRBJ2-5; D possibly corresponds to TRBD2 (5 bases). This CDR3 region has 13 residues. Trimming took 5 bases from V and 5 from J, leaving 12 bases between them. In germline, CDR1 is MNHEY, CDR2 SVGAGI. CDR3 sequence: CASSPNTGETQYF. CDR3 sequence (DNA): TGTGCCAGCAGTCCCAATACGGGGGAGACCCAGTACTTC.

Details on this clone: Compared with germline, one end of the junction differs, possibly owing to a read error. This chain uses TRBV6-6 with TRBJ2-1, with TRBD2 identical over 7 bases. The germline CDR1 and CDR2 sequences are MNHNY and SVGAGI (reference sequence). The length of the CDR3 is 14 residues. The CDR3 DNA sequence: TGTGCCAGCAGTTGGGAGATCGGGGAGGGCCAACTCCTCTTC. It specifies CASSWEIGEGQLLF.

The CDR3 coding sequence is TGCGCCAGCAGCCTCACAGGGGATGGGGCCAACGTCCTGACTTTC. Translation: CASSLTGDGANVLTF. V is TRBV5-1 and J is TRBJ2-6, with 7 bases identical to TRBD1. From germline, CDR1 is SGHRS and CDR2 YFSETQ. The CDR3 consists of 15 residues. The ends lost 4 bases at V and 3 bases at J; junction bases unmatched: 4.

CDR3 in amino acids: CASSPHRVLNYGYTF. The DNA of the CDR3 is TGTGCCAGCAGTCCTCACAGGGTGCTCAACTATGGCTACACCTTC. This sequence joins TRBV6-5 and TRBJ1-2; D might be TRBD1 (6 bases). The V end was cut by 5 bases, the J end by 2 bases, with 15 bases between. The CDR3 totals 15 residues. From germline, CDR1 is MNHEY and CDR2 SVGAGI.

V usage is TRBV4-1 and J usage is TRBJ2-1; 7 positions match TRBD1. V gave up 4 bases and J gave up 2 bases; unmatched junction bases: 5. There are 15 residues in the CDR3. In germline, CDR1 is MGHRA, CDR2 YSYEKL. CDR3 sequence reads: CASSLRDSPYNEQFF. CDR3 bases: TGCGCCAGCAGCCTCCGGGACAGTCCCTACAATGAGCAGTTCTTC.

This rearrangement joins TRBV30 to TRBJ2-1; no reliable D call. V was cut by 0 bases and J by 5 bases, with 8 bases left in between. The CDR3 covers 13 residues. CDR1 GTSNPN and CDR2 SVGIG come from the germline V gene (reference sequence). The CDR3 nucleotides read TGTGCCTGGAGTGTACGTCAGGACAATGAGCAGTTCTTC. It yields the protein CAWSVRQDNEQFF.

J is TRBJ2-1 and V is TRBV11-3, with D perhaps matching TRBD1 (6 bases). V was pared by 5 bases and J by 5 bases, with 16 bases between. Germline assignment: CDR1 SGHNT and CDR2 YENEEA. The CDR3 extends over 15 amino acids. The CDR3: CASSQPGQSHNEQFF. CDR3 bases: TGTGCCAGCAGCCAACCTGGACAGAGTCACAATGAGCAGTTCTTC. The whole variable domain, remainder taken from reference TRBV11-3 and TRBJ2-1, is EAGVVQSPRYKIIEKKQPVAFWCNPISGHNTLYWYLQNLGQGPELLIRYENEEAVDDSQLPKDRFSAERLKGVDSTLKIQPAELGDSAVYLCASSQPGQSHNEQFFGPGTRLTVL.